What follows are 22 T cell receptor beta chains derived from one specimen sequenced in a study of blood T cell repertoires in COVID-19. Here immunoSEQ multiplex PCR was the method, and the copy in TCRdb shows in-frame clones only, minus some. The repertoire has some 150,000 clones, more than 75% of them found once; the top ten carry 2.6%. Sample: peripheral blood. The receptor source for this set is a human donor with acute or convalescent COVID-19. The donor label of this sample is uncertain.

V is TRBV3-1 (or the pseudogene TRBV3-2) and J is TRBJ1-2; 8 bases fit TRBD1. V lost 1 base, J lost 6 bases, and 7 bases stayed unmatched. CDR3 size: 15 residues. Germline V lookup: CDR1 LGHDT, CDR2 YNNKEL (reference sequence). The CDR3 DNA sequence: TGTGCCAGCAGCCAAGCCGCAGGGGGCTTGCATGGCTACACCTTC. Protein sequence: CASSQAAGGLHGYTF.

Comments on this clone: Other DNA sequences in this specimen translate into the identical CDR3. DNA of the CDR3: TGTGCCAGCAGTCGACAGGGGATCAATGAGCAGTTCTTC. This encodes CASSRQGINEQFF. The chain carries TRBV2 and TRBJ2-1, with 8 nucleotides matching TRBD1. Germline CDR1 reads SNHLY; CDR2 reads FYNNEI. The CDR3 consists of 13 residues. The junction had 3 bases not matched to a gene; V was cut back by 5 bases and J by 6 bases.

The chain couples TRBV6-5 to TRBJ2-4; tentative D call: TRBD1 (6 bases). Germline-derived CDR1 and CDR2 are MNHEY and SVGAGI. V shed 5 bases and J shed 0 bases, with 11 bases lying between them. The CDR3 runs to 15 residues. The CDR3, as DNA: TGTGCCAGCAGTACAGGGACCTTAGCCAAAAACATTCAGTACTTC. Translating gives CASSTGTLAKNIQYF.

The chain uses TRBV10-3 and TRBJ2-5; perhaps TRBD2 as D (6 bases). V was trimmed by 8 bases and J by 3 bases, leaving 7 bases between them. This CDR3 region has 11 residues. The germline V gene encodes CDR1 ENHRY and CDR2 SYGVKD. The CDR3 DNA reads as TGTGCCATCGGCGGGGAAGAGACCCAGTACTTC. It encodes CAIGGEETQYF.

The chain uses TRBV10-1 and TRBJ1-4; D may be TRBD1 (6 bases). Germline V lookup: CDR1 WNHNN, CDR2 SYGVQD (reference sequence). V dropped 2 bases and J dropped 5 bases, with 15 bases sitting between them. The CDR3 contains 16 residues. CDR3 in amino acids: CASSEAEGGGNEKLFF. The CDR3 region has the DNA TGCGCCAGCAGTGAGGCGGAAGGGGGTGGGAATGAAAAACTGTTTTTT.

The chain combines TRBV6-2 or TRBV6-3 with TRBJ2-7; D perhaps matches TRBD1 (6 bases). From germline, CDR1 is MNHEY and CDR2 SVGEGT. The CDR3 is 13 amino acids. The V end was cut by 6 bases, the J end by 0 bases, with 9 bases between. The DNA of the CDR3 is TGTGCCAGCAGCCGGACAGCCTCCTACGAGCAGTACGTC. Its translation is CASSRTASYEQYV.

This clone appeared a few times. This chain links TRBV19 with TRBJ1-3; 8 positions agree with TRBD1. V lost 5 bases to trimming and J lost 0 bases; unmatched junction nucleotides: 9. The CDR3 covers 17 residues. CDR1 and CDR2 (germline): LNHDA, SQIVND (reference sequence). The CDR3 is CASSPGQGKSSGNTIYF. For the CDR3, the DNA is TGTGCCAGTAGTCCCGGACAGGGCAAGAGCTCTGGAAACACCATATATTTT.

The chain uses TRBV19 and TRBJ2-5; D perhaps matches TRBD2 (5 bases). The CDR3 covers 13 residues. V was shortened by 4 bases and J by 2 bases, with 8 bases between the two germline ends. Germline CDR1 is LNHDA and CDR2 is SQIVND (reference sequence). CDR3: CASSNRGQETQYF. The CDR3, as DNA: TGTGCCAGTAGTAACCGAGGGCAAGAGACCCAGTACTTC.

V usage is TRBV5-1 and J usage is TRBJ1-3; TRBD1 might be the D (5 bases). V was clipped by 5 bases and J by 2 bases, with 11 bases between them. Germline CDR1 is SGHRS and CDR2 is YFSETQ. The CDR3 contains 14 residues. The CDR3 DNA sequence: TGCGCCAGCAGTTCCAGGGAAGCTGGAAACACCATATATTTT. Amino acids: CASSSREAGNTIYF.

The rearrangement joins TRBV19 to TRBJ1-1, with D perhaps TRBD1 (5 bases). This CDR3 comprises 14 residues. The germline CDR1 and CDR2 sequences are LNHDA and SQIVND (reference sequence). The V and J ends lost 6 bases and 3 bases respectively, with 14 bases between them. CDR3 nucleotide sequence: TGTGCCAGTAGAAATGGGGGGGTTTACACTGAAGCTTTCTTT. It yields the protein CASRNGGVYTEAFF. Full variable domain (remainder filled in from reference TRBV19 and TRBJ1-1): DGGITQSPKYLFRKEGQNVTLSCEQNLNHDAMYWYRQDPGQGLRLIYYSQIVNDFQKGDIAEGYSVSREKKESFPLTVTSAQKNPTAFYLCASRNGGVYTEAFFGQGTRLTVV.

In DNA form, the CDR3 reads TGTGCCAGCAGTTTGGGGCAGGAGAACTATGGCTACACCTTC. Protein product: CASSLGQENYGYTF. The V gene is TRBV28, the J gene TRBJ1-2; D may be TRBD1 (5 bases). With 3 bases removed from V and 2 bases from J, the gap between germline ends came to 10 bases. The CDR3 has 14 amino acids. Germline CDR1 is MDHEN and CDR2 is SYDVKM.

This clone has a single count. The chain links TRBV6-2 or TRBV6-3 to TRBJ2-7; 7 nucleotides line up with TRBD1. The CDR3 is 13 residues long. Unmatched junction bases numbered 3, after V lost 5 bases and J lost 2 bases. Germline V CDR1 and CDR2: MNHEY, SVGEGT. The CDR3 nucleotides are TGTGCCAGCAGTCTGACAGGGACCTACGAGCAGTACGTC. Translated, it gives CASSLTGTYEQYV.

This clone appeared a single time. The chain recombines TRBV7-3 with TRBJ2-7, with 7 bases matching TRBD2. Germline V gene data show CDR1 as SGHTA and CDR2 as FQGTGA. The CDR3 has 15 amino acids. The trim removed 5 bases at V and 4 bases at J, leaving 11 bases unmatched. This CDR3 is CASSPSVGGGYEQYF. The CDR3 DNA follows: TGTGCCAGCAGCCCCTCGGTGGGGGGGGGATACGAGCAGTACTTC. The full variable domain, rest sourced from reference TRBV7-3 and TRBJ2-7, is GAGVSQTPSNKVTEKGKYVELRCDPISGHTALYWYRQSLGQGPEFLIYFQGTGAADDSGLPNDRFFAVRPEGSVSTLKIQRTERGDSAVYLCASSPSVGGGYEQYFGPGTRLTVT.

V gene TRBV5-6 combines with J gene TRBJ1-1; no firm D call. V lost 0 bases to trimming and J lost 9 bases, with 9 bases between them. The CDR3 covers 12 residues. Germline lookup yields CDR1 SGHDT and CDR2 YYEEEE. CDR3 in DNA: TGTGCCAGCAGCTTGGAGACACCCAAAGCTTTCTTT. Its protein is CASSLETPKAFF.

V gene TRBV7-2 combines with J gene TRBJ1-2; perhaps TRBD1 as D (6 bases). CDR1 is SGHTA, CDR2 FQGNSA, per germline. This CDR3 has 15 residues. V gave up 1 base and J gave up 5 bases, with 14 bases separating them. The CDR3 is CASSLVPGVGYGYTF. CDR3 sequence (DNA): TGTGCCAGCAGCTTAGTTCCAGGGGTGGGGTATGGCTACACCTTC.

The J gene is TRBJ2-3, the V gene TRBV24-1, with 9 positions matching TRBD2. Trimming cost V 3 bases and J 2 bases; bases outside gene matches: 5. The CDR3 loop spans 16 amino acids. CDR1 KGHDR and CDR2 SFDVKD come from the germline V gene. The CDR3 loop is CATSDALAGDTDTQYF. DNA for the CDR3: TGTGCCACCAGTGATGCCTTAGCGGGGGACACAGATACGCAGTATTTT.

The chain combines TRBV28 with TRBJ1-2; 8 bases agree with TRBD1. Trimming took 6 bases from V and 5 from J; bases not matched to a gene: 8. The V gene's germline CDR1 is MDHEN and CDR2 SYDVKM. The CDR3 is made up of 14 amino acids. CDR3 sequence reads: CASRKTGVRYGYTF. The CDR3 bases are TGTGCCAGCAGAAAGACAGGGGTGAGATATGGCTACACCTTC.

The gene calls are TRBV28 and TRBJ2-7; perhaps TRBD1 as D (5 bases). This CDR3 contains 14 residues. In germline, CDR1 is MDHEN, CDR2 SYDVKM. V shed 6 bases and J shed 9 bases, with 21 bases lying between them. The CDR3 spells CASSSTEPSYRQYF. DNA for the CDR3: TGTGCCAGCAGCTCGACAGAGCCTTCCTATCGGCAGTACTTC.

This clone was seen only once. DNA of the CDR3: TGTGCCAGTAGTATATGGGGGCCAGGCAATGAGCAGTTCTTC. It specifies CASSIWGPGNEQFF. V gene TRBV19 combines with J gene TRBJ2-1; tentatively, D is TRBD1 (6 bases). This CDR3 has 14 amino acids. Germline-derived CDR1 and CDR2 are LNHDA and SQIVND (reference sequence). The ends were cut back, 2 bases at V and 6 bases at J, with 11 bases in the middle.

The V gene is TRBV10-3, the J gene TRBJ1-5; no clear D. Germline lookup yields CDR1 ENHRY and CDR2 SYGVKD. CDR3 length: 15 amino acids. V was shortened by 2 bases and J by 4 bases, with 12 bases between the two germline ends. The DNA of the CDR3 is TGTGCCATCAGTGAGCCCAACCAGGAAAATCAGCCCCAGCATTTT. The encoded protein is CAISEPNQENQPQHF.

This chain uses TRBV6-6 with TRBJ2-7; 8 nucleotides align to TRBD1. V dropped 6 bases and J dropped 5; count of bases not matched to a gene: 9. This CDR3 is 14 amino acids long. Germline-derived CDR1 and CDR2 are MNHNY and SVGAGI (reference sequence). The CDR3, as DNA: TGTGCCAGCAGACTAGGACAGGGTAGGCACGAGCAGTACTTC. Translation gives CASRLGQGRHEQYF.

The chain joins TRBV2 to TRBJ1-1; the D gene is possibly TRBD1 (6 bases). This CDR3 spans 17 amino acids. V was pared by 5 bases and J by 1 base, with 20 bases between. CDR1 SNHLY and CDR2 FYNNEI come from the germline V gene. The CDR3 loop reads CASSSWTERMPNTEAFF. The DNA of the CDR3 is TGTGCCAGCAGTTCTTGGACAGAAAGAATGCCGAACACTGAAGCTTTCTTT.